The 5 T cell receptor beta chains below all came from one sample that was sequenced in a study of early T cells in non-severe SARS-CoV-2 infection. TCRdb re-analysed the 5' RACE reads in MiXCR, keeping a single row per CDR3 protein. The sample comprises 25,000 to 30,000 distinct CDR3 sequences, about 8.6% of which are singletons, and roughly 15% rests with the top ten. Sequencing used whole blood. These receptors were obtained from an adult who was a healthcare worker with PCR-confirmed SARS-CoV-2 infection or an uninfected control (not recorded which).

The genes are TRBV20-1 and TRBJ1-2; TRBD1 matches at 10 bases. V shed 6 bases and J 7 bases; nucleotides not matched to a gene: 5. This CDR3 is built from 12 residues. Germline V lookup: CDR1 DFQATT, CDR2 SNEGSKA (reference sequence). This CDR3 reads CSAQTGGSGYTF. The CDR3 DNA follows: TGCAGTGCGCAGACAGGGGGCTCTGGCTACACCTTC.

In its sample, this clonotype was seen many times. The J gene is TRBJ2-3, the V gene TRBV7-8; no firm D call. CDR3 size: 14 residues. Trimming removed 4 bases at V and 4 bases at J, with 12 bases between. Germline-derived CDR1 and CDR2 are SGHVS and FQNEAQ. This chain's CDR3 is CASSSYWVSDTQYF. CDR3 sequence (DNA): TGTGCCAGCAGCTCTTATTGGGTTTCAGATACGCAGTATTTT. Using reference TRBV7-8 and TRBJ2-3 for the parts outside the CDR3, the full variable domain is GAGVSQSPRYKVAKRGQDVALRCDPISGHVSLFWYQQALGQGPEFLTYFQNEAQLDKSGLPSDRFFAERPEGSVSTLKIQRTQQEDSAVYLCASSSYWVSDTQYFGPGTRLTVL.

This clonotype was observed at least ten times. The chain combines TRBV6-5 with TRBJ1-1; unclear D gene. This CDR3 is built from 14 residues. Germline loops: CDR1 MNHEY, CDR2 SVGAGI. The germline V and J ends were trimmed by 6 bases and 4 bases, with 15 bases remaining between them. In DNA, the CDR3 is TGTGCCAGCAGGCGGGGAGGTACGGGCACTGAAGCTTTCTTT. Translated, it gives CASRRGGTGTEAFF.

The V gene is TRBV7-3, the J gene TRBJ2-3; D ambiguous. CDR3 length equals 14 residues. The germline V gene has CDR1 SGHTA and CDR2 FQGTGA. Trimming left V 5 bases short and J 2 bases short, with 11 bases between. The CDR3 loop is CASSKGLLTDTQYF. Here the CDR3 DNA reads TGTGCCAGCAGCAAGGGATTACTCACAGATACGCAGTATTTT.

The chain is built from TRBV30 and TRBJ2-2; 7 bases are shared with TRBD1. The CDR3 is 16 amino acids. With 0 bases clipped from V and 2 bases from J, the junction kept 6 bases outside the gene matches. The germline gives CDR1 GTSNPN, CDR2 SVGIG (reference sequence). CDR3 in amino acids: CAWSVRQGVNTGELFF. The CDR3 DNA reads TGTGCCTGGAGTGTACGGCAGGGGGTAAACACCGGGGAGCTGTTTTTT.